Below are 18 T cell receptor beta chains sequenced from a single sample in a study of blood T cell repertoires in COVID-19. Only in-frame clones appear in the TCRdb table, and some are missing; sequencing was by immunoSEQ multiplex PCR. The sample yields about 210,000 clones, roughly 88% seen once. The specimen sequenced was PBMCs or T cells enriched from blood (not recorded which). These receptors originate from a woman aged 40 to 50 with acute COVID-19.

The gene calls are TRBV4-3 and TRBJ1-2, with TRBD1 identical over 7 bases. The CDR3 has 15 residues. J lost 7 bases, V lost 1 base, and 9 bases had no gene match. CDR1 LGHNA and CDR2 YSLEER come from the germline V gene. CDR3 nucleotide sequence: TGCGCCAGCAGCCAAGGAGCGAACAGGGGTTCTGGCTACACCTTC. This codes for CASSQGANRGSGYTF.

The rearrangement joins TRBV3-1 (or the pseudogene TRBV3-2) to TRBJ1-3, with a possible D match to TRBD1 (6 bases). The CDR3 spans 17 residues. Germline values: CDR1 LGHDT, CDR2 YNNKEL (reference sequence). Trimming removed 0 bases at V and 0 bases at J, with 12 bases between. The CDR3 protein is CASSQDPYRVSGNTIYF. CDR3 DNA: TGTGCCAGCAGCCAAGATCCATACAGGGTCTCTGGAAACACCATATATTTT.

The chain has TRBV27 and TRBJ1-1; 8 bases are shared with TRBD1. Trimming removed 8 bases from V and 4 bases from J; junction bases left unmatched: 6. The germline gives CDR1 MNHEY, CDR2 SMNVEV (reference sequence). The CDR3 runs to 13 residues. This chain's CDR3 is CASLSTGGTEAFF. The CDR3 bases are TGTGCCAGCCTTAGCACAGGGGGCACTGAAGCTTTCTTT.

The V gene is TRBV18, the J gene TRBJ1-4; D may be TRBD1 (5 bases). This CDR3 has 16 amino acids. Germline values: CDR1 KGHSH, CDR2 LQKENI. Trimming left V 4 bases short and J 3 bases short, with 15 bases between. The CDR3 spells CASSRARQGANEKLFF. DNA of the CDR3: TGTGCCAGCTCACGTGCACGACAAGGGGCTAATGAAAAACTGTTTTTT.

The gene calls are TRBV11-3 and TRBJ2-1; possibly TRBD2 for D (6 bases). CDR1 SGHNT and CDR2 YENEEA come from the germline V gene. The CDR3 runs to 15 residues. V dropped 5 bases and J dropped 1 base, with 12 bases sitting between them. The CDR3 spells CASSPGEGSYNEQFF. The CDR3 DNA follows: TGTGCCAGCAGCCCGGGAGAAGGGTCCTACAATGAGCAGTTCTTC.

V is TRBV5-1 and J is TRBJ2-5, with D possibly TRBD2 on 6 matching bases. The germline V gene has CDR1 SGHRS and CDR2 YFSETQ. The CDR3 length is 14 residues. V dropped 4 bases and J dropped 1 base, with 11 bases sitting between them. CDR3 sequence reads: CASSHGTFQETQYF. The CDR3 coding sequence is TGCGCCAGCAGCCACGGGACTTTCCAAGAGACCCAGTACTTC.

The chain uses TRBV19 and TRBJ1-2; D might be TRBD1 (5 bases). CDR1 and CDR2 from the germline V gene are LNHDA and SQIVND (reference sequence). V lost 6 bases and J lost 5, with 19 bases in between. The CDR3 contains 15 residues. The CDR3, as DNA: TGTGCCAGTAGGCCCTCCGGGACTAAAGTATATGGCTACACCTTC. This gives the protein CASRPSGTKVYGYTF. Full variable domain (remainder filled in from reference TRBV19 and TRBJ1-2): DGGITQSPKYLFRKEGQNVTLSCEQNLNHDAMYWYRQDPGQGLRLIYYSQIVNDFQKGDIAEGYSVSREKKESFPLTVTSAQKNPTAFYLCASRPSGTKVYGYTFGSGTRLTVV.

The chain couples TRBV6-5 to TRBJ1-4; D gene uncertain. Trimming shortened V by 6 bases and J by 5 bases, and 13 bases separated the two germline ends. Germline CDR1 MNHEY, CDR2 SVGAGI. The CDR3 runs 14 residues. CDR3 amino acids: CASSYRDRNEKLFF. The CDR3 DNA reads as TGTGCCAGCAGCTACCGGGATAGAAATGAAAAACTGTTTTTT.

The chain recombines TRBV2 with TRBJ1-1; TRBD1 aligns across 7 bases. The CDR3 loop spans 15 amino acids. Germline assignment: CDR1 SNHLY and CDR2 FYNNEI. J was trimmed by 2 bases and V by 6 bases; bases with no gene match: 9. The CDR3 loop reads CASRTSGTVNTEAFF. The CDR3 nucleotides read TGTGCCAGCAGAACCTCCGGGACAGTTAACACTGAAGCTTTCTTT.

This chain links TRBV2 with TRBJ2-1; 7 bases map to TRBD2. The CDR3 contains 12 residues. Trimming cost V 9 bases and J 7 bases; bases outside gene matches: 6. Germline values: CDR1 SNHLY, CDR2 FYNNEI. The CDR3 sequence: CASGGSPNEQFF. The CDR3 DNA follows: TGTGCCAGTGGCGGGAGTCCGAATGAGCAGTTCTTC.

V gene TRBV10-1 combines with J gene TRBJ2-3, with D hard to call. Germline lookup yields CDR1 WNHNN and CDR2 SYGVQD (reference sequence). CDR3 length: 13 residues. Trimming shortened V by 3 bases and J by 5 bases, and 9 bases separated the two germline ends. Here the CDR3 DNA reads TGCGCCAGCAGTGAATATAACGGAGATACGCAGTATTTT. It yields the protein CASSEYNGDTQYF.

The chain joins TRBV29-1 to TRBJ2-1; maybe TRBD1 (6 bases). The CDR3 is made up of 13 amino acids. The ends were cut back, 4 bases at V and 6 bases at J, with 13 bases in the middle. Germline lookup yields CDR1 SQVTM and CDR2 ANQGSEA. In nucleotides, the CDR3 is TGCAGCGTTGGATTAAGCAGGGGCAATGAGCAGTTCTTC. Translating gives CSVGLSRGNEQFF.

V and J are TRBV15 and TRBJ2-3, with D possibly matching TRBD1 (5 bases). This CDR3 region has 17 residues. The germline V and J ends were trimmed by 0 bases and 1 base, with 14 bases remaining between them. Germline CDR1 is LNHNV and CDR2 is YYDKDF (reference sequence). CDR3 coding DNA: TGTGCCACCAGCAGAGATCTCCCAGGGCAGGGCACAGATACGCAGTATTTT. It codes for CATSRDLPGQGTDTQYF.

The chain couples TRBV30 to TRBJ1-2, with a tentative D call TRBD1 (5 bases). This CDR3 spans 11 amino acids. Trimming pared 5 bases from V and 3 bases from J, leaving 7 bases between. The germline CDR1 and CDR2 sequences are GTSNPN and SVGIG (reference sequence). CDR3 protein: CAWGRDYGYTF. In nucleotides, the CDR3 is TGTGCCTGGGGCAGGGACTATGGCTACACCTTC.

J is TRBJ2-5 and V is TRBV19, with D perhaps matching TRBD1 (6 bases). V lost 8 bases to trimming and J lost 5 bases, with 15 bases between them. The CDR3 has 13 amino acids. Germline values: CDR1 LNHDA, CDR2 SQIVND (reference sequence). CDR3 sequence reads: CASSRTASETQYF. The CDR3 DNA is TGTGCCAGTTCTCGGACAGCCTCGGAGACCCAGTACTTC.

The chain employs TRBV25-1 and TRBJ2-4; 8 bases agree with TRBD2. This CDR3 has 18 amino acids. With 2 bases clipped from V and 3 bases from J, the junction kept 12 bases outside the gene matches. Germline CDR1 reads MGHDK; CDR2 reads SYGVNS. Written as DNA, the CDR3 is TGTGCCAGCAGTGAAACAAAGAGGGCGGGAGGAGGCAAAAACATTCAGTACTTC. Residues: CASSETKRAGGGKNIQYF.

This chain connects TRBV7-8 to TRBJ1-4; the match to TRBD1 covers 8 bases. This CDR3 has 14 residues. The germline CDR1 and CDR2 sequences are SGHVS and FQNEAQ. V dropped 5 bases and J dropped 8; count of bases not matched to a gene: 7. CDR3 region: CASSHDRGREKLFF. In nucleotides, the CDR3 is TGTGCCAGCAGCCACGACAGGGGCCGGGAAAAACTGTTTTTT. Filled out from reference TRBV7-8 and TRBJ1-4, the complete variable domain reads GAGVSQSPRYKVAKRGQDVALRCDPISGHVSLFWYQQALGQGPEFLTYFQNEAQLDKSGLPSDRFFAERPEGSVSTLKIQRTQQEDSAVYLCASSHDRGREKLFFGSGTQLSVL.

The table lists this clone with a count of one. The genes are TRBV5-4 and TRBJ1-2, with TRBD1 matching over 12 bases. This CDR3 has 17 residues. Trimming at V came to 4 bases and at J to 7 bases, leaving 14 bases not matched to a gene. Germline V gives CDR1 SGHNT, CDR2 YYREEE (reference sequence). CDR3 in DNA: TGTGCCAGCAGCCCACCAGGGACAGGGGGCGGGAGGGCTGGCTACACCTTC. It codes for CASSPPGTGGGRAGYTF.